This TCR beta chain was identified in a study of shared clonotypes between healthy human individuals. For the study at large: Per donor, CD8 memory used one plate, CD8 naive used two, CD4 memory used three and CD4 naive used three.

The V and J ends lost 6 bases and 1 base respectively, with 13 bases between them. There are 15 residues in the CDR3. CDR1 is MNHEY and CDR2 is SVGAGI in the germline V gene. Concerning this clone itself: Its antigen is undetermined.

CD45RO-negative cells were positively selected for CCR7, leaving out terminally differentiated effector memory CD45RA+ cells. Splitting of each subset's genomic DNA was done evenly across several immunoSEQ plates. The assay was immunoSEQ multiplex PCR, and TCRdb's table has in-frame clones only and misses some. The data show about 650,000 clones, over 95% seen once. Study-wide results and limits: Large sequencing depth failed to make sorted-subset sequencing complete, rarefaction showed. Several donors shared around 5.2% of their naive CD4 clonotypes.

The clonotype comes from a woman between 25 and 40 years old in good health. The sequencing input was naive CD8+ T cells sorted from blood. This chain joins TRBV6-5 and TRBJ1-5; maybe TRBD1 (6 bases). The CDR3 DNA follows: TGTGCCAGCAGCGTAGGGGGGCTGAGCAATCAGCCCCAGCATTTT. Translation gives CASSVGGLSNQPQHF.